This entry concerns a single TCR beta chain. This may be a read error: a much more frequent sequence differs by one nucleotide. This CDR3 is built from 14 residues. Germline V CDR1 and CDR2: MNHEY, SVGAGI. The data stem from a study of blood T cells in healthy people across ages. A sample-barcoded 5' primer and a J-beta primer mix were used in a second PCR of roughly 7 to 11 cycles. One entry per CDR3 protein results from TCRdb running MiXCR on the 5' RACE reads. Of about 580,000 distinct CDR3 sequences listed, 45% to 55% were seen once; the top ten hold under 30%. Sequenced input: blood. The TCR comes from a man older than 75 in good health. The chain combines TRBV6-5 with TRBJ2-3, with 9 bases that match TRBD1. This chain's CDR3 is CAGSPRTGVDTQYF. CDR3 nucleotide sequence: TGTGCCGGCAGTCCGAGGACAGGGGTAGATACGCAGTATTTT.